The next 27 T cell receptor beta chains were all read from a single sample in a study of monozygotic twins with inflammatory bowel disease. Following a re-call of the 5' RACE reads, TCRdb has one entry per CDR3 protein and lacks DNA. Here the sample table reports 350,000 to 550,000 distinct CDR3 sequences. The sequenced material came from blood. The receptors were sampled from a human donor with ulcerative colitis or Crohn's disease, or a healthy co-twin of an affected twin (not recorded which).

V gene TRBV7-6 combines with J gene TRBJ1-1; the TCRdb D gene call, TRBD1, has no DNA to confirm it. The germline V gene has CDR1 SGHVS and CDR2 FNYEAQ. This CDR3 has 16 residues. CDR3 region: CASSLGTGGANTEAFF.

The V gene is TRBV20-1, the J gene TRBJ2-7; TCRdb's D gene call, TRBD1, goes unchecked for lack of DNA. The length of the CDR3 is 13 residues. Germline V lookup: CDR1 DFQATT, CDR2 SNEGSKA (reference sequence). This CDR3 reads CSARDRGTYEQYF.

The chain couples TRBV3-1 to TRBJ2-1. This CDR3 region has 16 residues. Germline loops: CDR1 LGHDT, CDR2 YNNKEL (reference sequence). The CDR3 loop is CASSQDGRKTYNEQFF.

V is TRBV28 and J is TRBJ2-3; without DNA, the TCRdb call of TRBD2 cannot be checked. CDR1 and CDR2 (germline): MDHEN, SYDVKM. CDR3 length: 15 residues. CDR3 loop: CASSSPSASTDTQYF. Using reference TRBV28 and TRBJ2-3 for the parts outside the CDR3, the full variable domain is DVKVTQSSRYLVKRTGEKVFLECVQDMDHENMFWYRQDPGLGLRLIYFSYDVKMKEKGDIPEGYSVSREKKERFSLILESASTNQTSMYLCASSSPSASTDTQYFGPGTRLTVL.

The chain combines TRBV24-1 with TRBJ2-2; TCRdb lists TRBD1, though no DNA is available to test this call. CDR1 is KGHDR, CDR2 SFDVKD, per germline. The CDR3 totals 14 residues. CDR3 sequence: CATGGQGNTGELFF.

The chain links TRBV12-3 or TRBV12-4 to TRBJ2-3; TCRdb's D call of TRBD1 is untestable without DNA. The CDR3 spans 15 residues. This CDR3 reads CASSSSYGAKDTQYF.

This chain joins TRBV5-6 and TRBJ2-3. This CDR3 is 15 amino acids long. The V gene's germline CDR1 is SGHDT and CDR2 YYEEEE. The CDR3 sequence: CASSLVLSSTDTQYF.

The rearrangement links TRBV10-3 to TRBJ2-7; TCRdb calls TRBD2, which cannot be checked without DNA. The CDR3 is 15 amino acids. The V gene's germline CDR1 is ENHRY and CDR2 SYGVKD. Here the CDR3 reads CAISEPTSGPGEQYF.

Here the CDR3 reads CASRSRGSSGNTIYF. The chain employs TRBV7-2 and TRBJ1-3; lacking DNA, the TRBD1 call made by TCRdb goes unchecked. From germline, CDR1 is SGHTA and CDR2 FQGNSA. The CDR3 contains 15 residues.

The chain employs TRBV15 and TRBJ2-1; the TCRdb call, TRBD2, lacks DNA for checking. The CDR3 loop spans 16 amino acids. CDR1 and CDR2 from the germline V gene are LNHNV and YYDKDF (reference sequence). The chain's CDR3 is CATSRDRAGGLNEQFF.

V and J are TRBV11-2 and TRBJ2-2; TCRdb calls TRBD1, which cannot be checked without DNA. Germline V CDR1 and CDR2: SGHAT, FQNNGV. CDR3 length: 15 residues. Here the CDR3 reads CASSFGQTNTGELFF.

V is TRBV20-1 and J is TRBJ2-1; TCRdb names TRBD2, which stays unverified in the absence of DNA. The CDR3 sequence is 17 residues long. Germline V gene data show CDR1 as DFQATT and CDR2 as SNEGSKA (reference sequence). The CDR3 protein is CSASWLGTAGGYNEQFF.

CDR3 sequence: CSASGQGGYGYTF. This chain connects TRBV20-1 to TRBJ1-2; TCRdb names TRBD1, which stays unverified in the absence of DNA. The CDR3 length is 13 residues. Germline V gene lookup returns CDR1 DFQATT and CDR2 SNEGSKA (reference sequence).

The chain joins TRBV7-2 to TRBJ2-4. Germline lookup yields CDR1 SGHTA and CDR2 FQGNSA. The CDR3 contains 15 residues. CDR3 in amino acids: CASSLDIRAKNIQYF.

The chain has TRBV6-5 and TRBJ2-2; lacking DNA, the TRBD2 call made by TCRdb goes unchecked. Germline lookup yields CDR1 MNHEY and CDR2 SVGAGI. This CDR3 has 13 residues. CDR3 amino acids: CASSLLGWGELFF.

The rearrangement joins TRBV6-5 to TRBJ1-1. The CDR3 totals 17 residues. Germline V gene sequence: CDR1 MNHEY, CDR2 SVGAGI. CDR3 residues: CASSYDLELGFNTEAFF.

The chain uses TRBV7-2 and TRBJ2-1; TCRdb's D gene call, TRBD1, goes unchecked for lack of DNA. This CDR3 region has 15 residues. Germline CDR1 is SGHTA and CDR2 is FQGNSA. This CDR3 is CASSSRGKGLFEQFF.

The chain employs TRBV7-9 and TRBJ2-2. Germline V gene lookup returns CDR1 SEHNR and CDR2 FQNEAQ (reference sequence). There are 14 residues in the CDR3. The CDR3 is CARIRRRSTGKLFF. The complete variable domain, with remaining parts taken from reference TRBV7-9 and TRBJ2-2, reads DTGVSQNPRHKITKRGQNVTFRCDPISEHNRLYWYRQTLGQGPEFLTYFQNEAQLEKSRLLSDRFSAERPKGSFSTLEIQRTEQGDSAMYLCARIRRRSTGKLFFGEGSRLTVL.

The V and J genes are TRBV4-1 and TRBJ2-5; as DNA is missing, the TRBD2 call by TCRdb cannot be tested. This CDR3 comprises 15 residues. CDR1 is MGHRA and CDR2 is YSYEKL in the germline V gene. CDR3: CASSQDGGLGETQYF.

The chain has TRBV20-1 and TRBJ1-2; as DNA is missing, the TRBD1 call by TCRdb cannot be tested. This CDR3 region has 15 residues. Germline V gene sequence: CDR1 DFQATT, CDR2 SNEGSKA (reference sequence). CDR3 sequence: CSARDLLRTLYGYTF.

The chain recombines TRBV27 with TRBJ2-1; with no DNA, the TCRdb D assignment of TRBD1 cannot be verified. This CDR3 has 15 amino acids. Germline values: CDR1 MNHEY, CDR2 SMNVEV (reference sequence). The CDR3 reads CASSFEWGGYNEQFF.

The V and J genes are TRBV19 and TRBJ2-2. CDR1 is LNHDA and CDR2 is SQIVND in the germline V gene (reference sequence). The CDR3 loop spans 14 amino acids. CDR3: CASTQTLNTGELFF.

The chain uses TRBV29-1 and TRBJ2-1; TCRdb selects TRBD1, and the lack of DNA leaves this call unchecked. The CDR3 runs 12 residues. Germline CDR1 SQVTM, CDR2 ANQGSEA. The CDR3 spells CSADGQGYEQFF.

The chain has TRBV27 and TRBJ2-5; TCRdb's D gene call, TRBD1, goes unchecked for lack of DNA. CDR1 is MNHEY, CDR2 SMNVEV, per germline (reference sequence). The CDR3 has 15 residues. The CDR3: CASSPSTAQQETQYF.

V gene TRBV15 combines with J gene TRBJ2-2; TCRdb selects TRBD1, and the lack of DNA leaves this call unchecked. The germline V gene has CDR1 LNHNV and CDR2 YYDKDF (reference sequence). This CDR3 contains 14 residues. The CDR3 protein is CATSRGTDTGELFF.

V is TRBV7-6 and J is TRBJ2-3; TCRdb's D call of TRBD2 is untestable without DNA. Germline V lookup: CDR1 SGHVS, CDR2 FNYEAQ. This CDR3 region has 15 residues. The CDR3 sequence: CASSLLAGYTDTQYF.

The chain couples TRBV11-2 to TRBJ2-6; TCRdb outputs TRBD1, but without DNA this stays unchecked. Germline CDR1 and CDR2: SGHAT and FQNNGV. The CDR3 sequence is 17 residues long. CDR3 protein: CASSFRRGASGANVLTF.